This TCR beta chain was captured in a study of blood T cell repertoires in COVID-19. Study in general: Acute-phase and convalescent COVID-19 samples originated in the United States, Italy and Spain. From T cells, B-cell-depleted T cells, or PBMCs came the material, which was cDNA or gDNA.

The CDR3 extends over 14 amino acids. Per the germline V gene, CDR1 is SGDLS and CDR2 is YYNGEE. Trimming shortened V by 0 bases and J by 3 bases, and 10 bases separated the two germline ends. The table came from immunoSEQ multiplex PCR; TCRdb's copy has only in-frame clones and leaves some out. The sample has about 100,000 clones, almost 80% seen once; the top ten hold under 35%. V and J are TRBV9 and TRBJ2-7; tentatively, D is TRBD1 (6 bases). The sequence was collected from a man between 65 and 85 years old with active or convalescent COVID-19. The sequenced sample consisted of peripheral blood. DNA for the CDR3: TGTGCCAGCAGCGTAGGTGAGGGACACTACGAGCAGTACTTC. Translating it yields CASSVGEGHYEQYF.